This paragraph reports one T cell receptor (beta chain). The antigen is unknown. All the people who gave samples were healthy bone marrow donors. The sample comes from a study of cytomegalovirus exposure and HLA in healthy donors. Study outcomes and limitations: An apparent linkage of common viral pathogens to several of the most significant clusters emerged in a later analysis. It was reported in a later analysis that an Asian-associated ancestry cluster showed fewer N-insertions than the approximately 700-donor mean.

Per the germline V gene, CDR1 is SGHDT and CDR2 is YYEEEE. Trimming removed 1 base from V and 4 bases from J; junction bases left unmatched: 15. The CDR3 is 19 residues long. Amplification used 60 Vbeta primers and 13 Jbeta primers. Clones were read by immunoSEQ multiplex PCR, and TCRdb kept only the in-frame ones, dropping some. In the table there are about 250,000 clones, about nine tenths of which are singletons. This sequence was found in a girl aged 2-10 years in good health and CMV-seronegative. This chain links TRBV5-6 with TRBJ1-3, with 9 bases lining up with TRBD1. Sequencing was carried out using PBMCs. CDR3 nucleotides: TGTGCCAGCAGCTTGTTGGGGACAGGGAGTCGGGAAGCCGGAAACACCATATATTTT. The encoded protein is CASSLLGTGSREAGNTIYF.